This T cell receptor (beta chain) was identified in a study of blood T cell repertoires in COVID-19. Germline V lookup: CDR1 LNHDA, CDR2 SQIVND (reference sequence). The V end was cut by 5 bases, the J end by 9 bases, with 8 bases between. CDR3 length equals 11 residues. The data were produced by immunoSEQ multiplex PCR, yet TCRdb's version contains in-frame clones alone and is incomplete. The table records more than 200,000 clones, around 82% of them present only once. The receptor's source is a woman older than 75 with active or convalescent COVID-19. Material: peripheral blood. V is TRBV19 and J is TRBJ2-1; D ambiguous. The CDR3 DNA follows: TGTGCCAGTAGTTGGCTTGCTGAGCAGTTCTTC. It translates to CASSWLAEQFF.